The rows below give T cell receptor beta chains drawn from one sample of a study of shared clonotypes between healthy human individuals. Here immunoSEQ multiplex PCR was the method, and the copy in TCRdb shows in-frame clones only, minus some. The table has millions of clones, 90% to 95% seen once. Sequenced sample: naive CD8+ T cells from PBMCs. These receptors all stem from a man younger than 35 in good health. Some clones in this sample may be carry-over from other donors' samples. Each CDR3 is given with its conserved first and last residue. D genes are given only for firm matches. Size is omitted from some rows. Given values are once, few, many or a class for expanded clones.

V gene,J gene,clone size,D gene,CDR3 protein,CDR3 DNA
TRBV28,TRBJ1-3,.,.,CASRYSGNTIYF,TGTGCCAGCAGGTACTCTGGAAACACCATATATTTT
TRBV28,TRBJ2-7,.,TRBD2,CASLGPGGEQYF,TGTGCCAGCCTAGGACCCGGGGGGGAGCAGTACTTC
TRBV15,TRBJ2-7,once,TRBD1,CATSISRDSPYEQYF,TGTGCCACCAGCATTTCCCGGGACAGCCCCTACGAGCAGTACTTC
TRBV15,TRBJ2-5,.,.,CATSRGRSLETQYF,TGTGCCACCAGCAGAGGCAGGAGCCTTGAGACCCAGTACTTC
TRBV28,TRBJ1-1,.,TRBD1,CASRSNRDRIYTEAFF,TGTGCCAGCAGAAGTAACCGGGACAGGATTTACACTGAAGCTTTCTTT
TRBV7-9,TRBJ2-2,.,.,CASSLGASTGELFF,TGTGCCAGCAGCTTGGGGGCGAGCACCGGGGAGCTGTTTTTT
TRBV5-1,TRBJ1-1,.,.,CASSSRGGRNTEAFF,TGCGCCAGCAGCTCCAGGGGAGGGCGGAACACTGAAGCTTTCTTT
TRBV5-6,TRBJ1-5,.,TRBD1,CASSYGTGGNQPQHF,TGTGCCAGCAGCTATGGGACAGGAGGCAATCAGCCCCAGCATTTT
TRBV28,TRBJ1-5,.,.,CASSHGLNQPQHF,TGTGCCAGCAGCCACGGATTGAATCAGCCCCAGCATTTT
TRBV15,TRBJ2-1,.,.,CATTAGGSEEQFF,TGTGCCACCACTGCTGGGGGGTCAGAGGAGCAGTTCTTC
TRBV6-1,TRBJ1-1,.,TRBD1,CASSVRQGMNTEAFF,TGTGCCAGCAGTGTGAGACAGGGGATGAACACTGAAGCTTTCTTT
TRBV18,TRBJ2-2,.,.,CASSPPGHTGELFF,TGTGCCAGCTCACCACCTGGTCACACCGGGGAGCTGTTTTTT
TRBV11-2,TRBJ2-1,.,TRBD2,CASSPRTSGSYEQFF,TGTGCCAGCAGCCCTAGGACTAGCGGGAGTTATGAGCAGTTCTTC
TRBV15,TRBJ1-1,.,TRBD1,CATSKTGRETEAFF,TGTGCCACCAGCAAGACAGGGAGGGAGACTGAAGCTTTCTTT
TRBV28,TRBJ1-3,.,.,CASSLTVGGADGNTIYF,TGTGCCAGCAGTTTGACCGTCGGAGGGGCTGATGGAAACACCATATATTTT
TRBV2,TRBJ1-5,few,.,CAFFRGPQHF,TGTGCCTTCTTCAGGGGGCCCCAGCATTTT
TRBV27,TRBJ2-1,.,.,CASLAYGGNEQFF,TGTGCCAGCCTAGCGTATGGGGGCAATGAGCAGTTCTTC
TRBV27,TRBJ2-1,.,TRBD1,CASKFRDRGYNEQFF,TGTGCCAGCAAGTTTCGGGACAGGGGGTACAATGAGCAGTTCTTC
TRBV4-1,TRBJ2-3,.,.,CASSGRGYTQYF,TGCGCCAGCAGCGGCCGGGGGTATACGCAGTATTTT